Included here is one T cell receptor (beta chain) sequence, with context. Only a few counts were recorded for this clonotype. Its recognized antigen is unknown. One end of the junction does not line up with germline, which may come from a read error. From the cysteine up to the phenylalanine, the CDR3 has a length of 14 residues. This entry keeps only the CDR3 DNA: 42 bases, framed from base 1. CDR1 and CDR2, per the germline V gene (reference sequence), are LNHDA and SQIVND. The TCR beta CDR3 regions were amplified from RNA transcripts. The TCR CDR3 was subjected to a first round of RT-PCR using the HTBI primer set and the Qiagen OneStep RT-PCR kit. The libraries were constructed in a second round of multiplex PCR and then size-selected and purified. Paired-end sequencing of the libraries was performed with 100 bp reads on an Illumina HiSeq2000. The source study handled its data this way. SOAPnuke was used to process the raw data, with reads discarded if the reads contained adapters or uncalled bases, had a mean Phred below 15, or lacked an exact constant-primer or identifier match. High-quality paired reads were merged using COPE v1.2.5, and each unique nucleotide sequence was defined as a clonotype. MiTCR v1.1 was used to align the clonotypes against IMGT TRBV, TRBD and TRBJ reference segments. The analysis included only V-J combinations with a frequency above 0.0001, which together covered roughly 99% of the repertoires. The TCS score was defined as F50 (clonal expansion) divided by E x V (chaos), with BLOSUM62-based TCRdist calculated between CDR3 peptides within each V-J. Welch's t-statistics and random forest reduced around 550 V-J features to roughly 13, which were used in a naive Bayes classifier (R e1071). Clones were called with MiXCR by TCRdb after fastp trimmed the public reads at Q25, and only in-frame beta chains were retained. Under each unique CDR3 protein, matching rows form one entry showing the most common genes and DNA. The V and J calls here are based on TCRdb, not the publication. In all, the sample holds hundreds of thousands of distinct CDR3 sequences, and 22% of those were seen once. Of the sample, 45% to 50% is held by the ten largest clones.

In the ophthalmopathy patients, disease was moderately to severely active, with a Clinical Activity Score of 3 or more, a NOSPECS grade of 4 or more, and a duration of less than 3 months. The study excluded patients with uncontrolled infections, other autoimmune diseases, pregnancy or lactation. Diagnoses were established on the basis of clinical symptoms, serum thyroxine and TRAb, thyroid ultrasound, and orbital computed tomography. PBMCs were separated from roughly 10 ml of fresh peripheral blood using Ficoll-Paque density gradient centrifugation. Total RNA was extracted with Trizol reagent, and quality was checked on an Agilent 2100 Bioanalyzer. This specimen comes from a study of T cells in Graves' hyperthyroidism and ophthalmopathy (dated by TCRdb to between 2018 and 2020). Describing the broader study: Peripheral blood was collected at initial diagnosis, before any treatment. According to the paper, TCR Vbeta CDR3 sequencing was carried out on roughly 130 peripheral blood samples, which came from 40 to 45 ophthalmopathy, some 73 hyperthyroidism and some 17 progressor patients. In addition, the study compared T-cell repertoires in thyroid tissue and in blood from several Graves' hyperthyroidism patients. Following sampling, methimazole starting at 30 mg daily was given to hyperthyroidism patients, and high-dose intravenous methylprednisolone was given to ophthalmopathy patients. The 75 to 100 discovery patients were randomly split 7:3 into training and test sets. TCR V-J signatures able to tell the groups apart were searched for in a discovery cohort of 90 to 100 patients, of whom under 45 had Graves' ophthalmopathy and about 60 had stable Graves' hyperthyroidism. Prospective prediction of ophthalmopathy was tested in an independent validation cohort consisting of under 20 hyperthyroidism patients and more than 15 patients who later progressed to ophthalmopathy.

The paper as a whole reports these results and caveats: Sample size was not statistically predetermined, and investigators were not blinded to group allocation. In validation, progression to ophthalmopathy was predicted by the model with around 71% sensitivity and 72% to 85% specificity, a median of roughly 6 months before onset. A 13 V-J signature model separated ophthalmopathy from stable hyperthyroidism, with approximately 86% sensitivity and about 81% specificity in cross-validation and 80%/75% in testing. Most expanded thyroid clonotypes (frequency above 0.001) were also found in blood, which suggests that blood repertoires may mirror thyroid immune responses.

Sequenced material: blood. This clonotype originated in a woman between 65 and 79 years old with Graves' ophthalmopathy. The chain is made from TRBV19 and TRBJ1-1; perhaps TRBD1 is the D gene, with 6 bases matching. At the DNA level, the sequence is TGTGCCAGTAAGGTCGGGACACCGAACACTGGAGCTTTCTTT. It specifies CASKVGTPNTGAFF.